This T cell receptor beta chain was recorded in a study of CD8+ T cells in alopecia areata (dated 2018 in TCRdb). Background for the entire study: The treated patients, all with moderate-to-severe alopecia areata, were enrolled in an open-label pilot trial of oral tofacitinib given at 5 to 10 mg twice daily. Patients received tofacitinib for 6 to 18 months and were then followed off drug for 6 months to check for delayed response and recurrence. The SALT score, which quantifies the percentage of affected scalp surface area, was used to measure disease severity in treated patients. In both human patients and the C3H/HeJ mouse model, the study applied high-throughput TCRbeta sequencing to look at T cell clonal expansion in alopecia areata. Human TCRbeta sequencing covered scalp tissue and sorted CD4+ and CD8+ peripheral blood T cells from patchy and totalis/universalis alopecia areata patients and healthy controls. Biopsies were taken from tofacitinib-treated patients at baseline and again at 4 and 24 weeks into treatment, and several of those patients also had a later scalp biopsy. Scalp clonality was compared across normal scalp (n=4), patchy alopecia areata scalp (n=8), and alopecia totalis/universalis scalp (n=8). RNA was obtained with the PAXgene miRNA kit for fixed scalp, the miRNeasy kit for PBMCs, and the RNeasy kit for mouse skin. TCRbeta CDR3 regions were amplified by immunoSEQ multiplex PCR using 35 Vbeta forward and 13 Jbeta reverse primers. Overall study results and their limits: Many expanded lesional clones persisted in scalp and blood during tofacitinib treatment, which may partly explain relapse after stopping treatment. Shared TCR sequences between patients were less evident than in mice, which may be partly attributable to HLA diversity in the patient population. Tofacitinib significantly lowered scalp clonality and the number of expanded CD8+ clones among the top 100 scalp clones. Higher clonality and more expanded CD8+ clones were observed in lesional scalp than in normal scalp, particularly in alopecia totalis/universalis, a finding suggestive of antigenic drive. Unlike mouse skin, where gammadelta T cells dominate, normal human skin contains resident alphabeta T cells that get sequenced too, which complicates analysis of the scalp TCR repertoire. The treated cohort was small, with a single nonresponder, so links between baseline CD8+ expansion and response need larger studies.

The time point label, as the study defines it: 24 weeks on oral tofacitinib. What this sample's treatment or condition label stands for: oral pan-JAK inhibitor, 5-10 mg twice daily. From alopecia areata patients, peripheral blood was collected along with lesional scalp punch biopsies. After PBMCs were isolated by density centrifugation and stained for CD3, CD4 and CD8, a FACSAria was used to sort CD4+ and CD8+ T cells. Trimming at the junction amounts to 3 bases on V and 6 bases on J, and the germline ends lie 8 bases apart. CDR1 and CDR2 are drawn from the germline V gene (reference sequence): DFQATT, SNEGSKA. The CDR3 starts with the cysteine, ends with the phenylalanine, and has 11 residues. Just the 33-base CDR3 DNA is kept, in frame starting at base 1. Notes on this clone: Its antigen remains unidentified. No much larger clone exists at a distance of one base, and base qualities are not known.

Library preparation was by the immunoSEQ multiplex PCR assay. RNA was extracted from all samples and reverse transcribed into cDNA as template for TCR sequencing. SuperScript III was used for first-strand cDNA synthesis, primed with a 2:1 mix of oligo-dT and random hexamers. A synthetic immune receptor repertoire was used to measure amplification bias, and any remaining bias was corrected computationally. The study's own analysis went as follows. After raw reads were preprocessed to remove errors, the CDR3 was defined following IMGT conventions as running from the conserved cysteine to phenylalanine. Clonality was computed as 1 minus the Shannon entropy, with the entropy normalized by log2 of the number of productive unique TCRs. Whether each scalp clone was CD4 or CD8 was inferred by checking scalp TCRbeta sequences against the CD4 and CD8 repertoires from sorted blood. TCRdb carries this immuneACCESS record with in-frame sequences only. Its versions omit some clonotypes, under half of them owing to an unresolved V gene in the studies checked, with the rest unexplained. For V, J and clone size, that table is used; D and trimming come from the DNA. Within this sample are under 150,000 clones, with roughly three fifths of them counted one time only. The top ten clonotypes cover about 3.2% of the sample.

This receptor was taken from a human donor with alopecia areata. The chain couples TRBV20-1 to TRBJ1-1, with no D gene named confidently. The specimen comprised CD4+ T cells sorted from blood, sampled at week 24, from a patient treated with tofacitinib. The CDR3 region: CSASKFPEAFF. The DNA reads as follows: TGCAGTGCTAGTAAGTTCCCTGAAGCTTTCTTT.